One sample yielded the 12 T cell receptor beta chains listed below, sequenced in a study of T-cell reconstitution after alpha-beta-depleted transplantation in children. Findings and limits, study-wide: Newly produced T cells mostly accounted for T-cell counts and diversity one year post-transplant.

Preparation of the TCRbeta library involved a method that used unique molecular identifiers. TCRdb passed the PCR reads through MiXCR, listing each CDR3 protein once. The data contain approximately 300,000 distinct CDR3 sequences, 7.5% to 9% of them singletons. Their target antigens are unknown. This specimen was peripheral blood, taken 360 days after TCRalphabeta/CD19-depleted stem cell transplant. Receptors originate from a female patient between 2 and 15 years old who had a stem cell transplant for Fanconi anemia, so the T cells may come from the graft donor.

This clonotype was recorded many times. The chain uses TRBV12-3 or TRBV12-4 and TRBJ2-2; 8 positions match TRBD2. The V and J ends lost 5 bases and 6 bases, in that order; junction bases with no gene match: 8. CDR3 length: 15 amino acids. Here the CDR3 reads CASSPRLAGAGELFF. The CDR3 DNA reads TGTGCCAGCAGTCCCCGGCTAGCGGGTGCCGGGGAGCTGTTTTTT.

This clonotype appeared many times. The chain carries TRBV12-3 or TRBV12-4 and TRBJ2-4; tentatively, D is TRBD2 (5 bases). This CDR3 has 12 residues. Trimming took off 8 bases at V and 0 bases at J, with 5 bases between the two ends. The CDR3 DNA follows: TGTGCCAGCGGAGGAGCCAAAAACATTCAGTACTTC. It specifies CASGGAKNIQYF.

This clonotype was seen ten or more times. The gene calls are TRBV20-1 and TRBJ1-3; TRBD1 matches 7 bases. This CDR3 is 13 amino acids long. Germline V gene lookup returns CDR1 DFQATT and CDR2 SNEGSKA (reference sequence). V lost 6 bases to trimming and J lost 0 bases; unmatched junction nucleotides: 2. CDR3 in amino acids: CSAWDSSGNTIYF. The CDR3 coding sequence is TGCAGTGCCTGGGACAGCTCTGGAAACACCATATATTTT.

In this sample, this clonotype turned up a few times. The chain couples TRBV6-5 to TRBJ2-7; tentative D call: TRBD1 (6 bases). V was cut by 0 bases and J by 6 bases, with 9 bases left in between. CDR3 size: 13 residues. The germline CDR1 and CDR2 sequences are MNHEY and SVGAGI. CDR3 DNA sequence: TGTGCCAGCAGTTACTCTTCAGGGGCCGAGCAGTACTTC. This translates into CASSYSSGAEQYF.

This clonotype was recorded many times. The chain employs TRBV20-1 and TRBJ2-7; perhaps TRBD2 as D (6 bases). V dropped 4 bases and J dropped 2 bases, with 15 bases sitting between them. The CDR3 has 14 amino acids. The germline gives CDR1 DFQATT, CDR2 SNEGSKA (reference sequence). The CDR3 spells CSAIRDFVTYEQYF. The CDR3 DNA reads as TGCAGTGCTATCCGGGACTTCGTTACCTACGAGCAGTACTTC.

This chain uses TRBV5-1 with TRBJ1-6; D is perhaps TRBD1 (6 bases). The CDR3 is 15 amino acids. V lost 3 bases to trimming and J lost 8 bases, with 15 bases between them. Germline CDR1 SGHRS, CDR2 YFSETQ. The DNA for the CDR3 is TGCGCCAGCAGCTCCGAGACAGGCGGGGATTCACCCCTCCACTTT. This encodes CASSSETGGDSPLHF. The full variable domain, with the rest looked up from reference TRBV5-1 and TRBJ1-6, is KAGVTQTPRYLIKTRGQQVTLSCSPISGHRSVSWYQQTPGQGLQFLFEYFSETQRNKGNFPGRFSGRQFSNSRSEMNVSTLELGDSALYLCASSSETGGDSPLHFGNGTRLTVT.

This sequence joins TRBV7-2 and TRBJ2-3, with TRBD2 as a possible D gene (5 bases). Trimming shortened V by 7 bases and J by 4 bases, and 18 bases separated the two germline ends. The germline gives CDR1 SGHTA, CDR2 FQGNSA. This CDR3 is built from 15 residues. The CDR3 coding sequence is TGTGCCAGCATAATACCCATCAGCGGCCCAGATACGCAGTATTTT. Translating gives CASIIPISGPDTQYF.

This clonotype has at least ten counts. The chain combines TRBV5-1 with TRBJ1-6; 7 nucleotides match TRBD1. The junction had 9 bases not matched to a gene; V was cut back by 4 bases and J by 8 bases. CDR3 length: 15 amino acids. Per germline, CDR1 SGHRS and CDR2 YFSETQ. The CDR3 reads CASSRTRDSYSPLHF. In DNA, the CDR3 is TGCGCCAGCAGCCGTACTAGGGACAGCTATTCACCCCTCCACTTT.

The chain links TRBV6-5 to TRBJ1-5, with D uncertain. CDR1 is MNHEY and CDR2 is SVGAGI in the germline V gene. Trimming stripped 4 bases from V and 4 bases from J, with 8 bases between. This CDR3 comprises 13 residues. The CDR3 DNA reads as TGTGCCAGCAGTTTAGTTTTTAATCAGCCCCAGCATTTT. It translates to CASSLVFNQPQHF.

This clonotype appeared many times. This sequence joins TRBV5-1 and TRBJ2-2; 7 bases are shared with TRBD1. This CDR3 spans 14 amino acids. Looked up from germline, CDR1 is SGHRS and CDR2 is YFSETQ. V shed 4 bases, J shed 4 bases, and the junction held 4 bases outside the gene matches. In DNA, the CDR3 is TGCGCCAGCAGCGCCACAGGGGTCACCGGGGAGCTGTTTTTT. Protein product: CASSATGVTGELFF.

J is TRBJ1-1 and V is TRBV7-6; D is unresolved. The CDR3 has 13 amino acids. Germline lookup yields CDR1 SGHVS and CDR2 FNYEAQ. V was shortened by 5 bases and J by 11 bases, with 18 bases between the two germline ends. The CDR3 loop reads CASSNINAGEAFF. In nucleotides, the CDR3 is TGTGCCAGCAGCAACATCAACGCCGGTGAGGCTTTCTTT.

This clonotype appeared many times. The rearrangement links TRBV6-5 to TRBJ1-2; 8 bases agree with TRBD1. In germline, CDR1 is MNHEY, CDR2 SVGAGI. The CDR3 spans 14 residues. V dropped 5 bases and J dropped 5; count of bases not matched to a gene: 7. CDR3: CASSLTDREYGYTF. Here the CDR3 DNA reads TGTGCCAGCAGTCTGACGGACAGGGAATATGGCTACACCTTC.